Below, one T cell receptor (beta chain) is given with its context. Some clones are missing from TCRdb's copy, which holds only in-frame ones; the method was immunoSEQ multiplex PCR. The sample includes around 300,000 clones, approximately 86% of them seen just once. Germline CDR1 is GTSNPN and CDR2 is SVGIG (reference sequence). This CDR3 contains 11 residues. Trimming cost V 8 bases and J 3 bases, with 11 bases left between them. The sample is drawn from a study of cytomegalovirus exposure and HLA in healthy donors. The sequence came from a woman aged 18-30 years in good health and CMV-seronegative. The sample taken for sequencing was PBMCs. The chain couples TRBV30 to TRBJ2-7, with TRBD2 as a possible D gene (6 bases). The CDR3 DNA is TGTGCCGGAACTAGCTTCTACGAGCAGTACTTC. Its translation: CAGTSFYEQYF.